Presented here are 7 T cell receptor beta chains from one specimen sequenced in a study of quantifying T cell responses using KT2 cells. Overall study: Reverse transcription used primers in the TCR alpha and beta constant regions.

A single-stranded UMI oligo with SP2 sequence was ligated to cDNA 3' ends. An equimolar mix of RC1.1 and RC1.2 primed the beta chain across TRBC1 and TRBC2. TCRdb ran MiXCR on the UMI-ligation and nested PCR reads and lists one entry per CDR3 protein. The sample holds 52,000 or so distinct CDR3 sequences; roughly 12% are singletons and the top ten take about 9.5%. Input material: PBMCs spiked with cells of the T cell clone KT2. The receptors were gathered from a human donor.

The chain is built from TRBV5-1 and TRBJ2-4; 9 bases are shared with TRBD1. With V trimmed by 2 bases and J by 3 bases, 6 bases remained unmatched. Germline V lookup: CDR1 SGHRS, CDR2 YFSETQ. There are 16 residues in the CDR3. The CDR3 sequence is CASSLQGAVDKNIQYF. For the CDR3, the DNA is TGCGCCAGCAGCTTACAGGGGGCGGTGGACAAAAACATTCAGTACTTC.

Only a few counts were recorded for this clonotype. The chain has TRBV7-3 and TRBJ2-1, with a possible D match to TRBD1 (7 bases). V shed 5 bases and J shed 7 bases, with 15 bases lying between them. The CDR3 has 14 residues. The germline V gene encodes CDR1 SGHTA and CDR2 FQGTGA. The CDR3 coding sequence is TGTGCCAGCAGCCTGGGGCAGGGGGGAAATGAGCAGTTCTTC. Translated: CASSLGQGGNEQFF.

The V gene is TRBV4-1, the J gene TRBJ1-1; tentatively, D is TRBD1 (5 bases). Germline V gives CDR1 MGHRA, CDR2 YSYEKL. The CDR3 extends over 14 amino acids. V shed 0 bases and J shed 4 bases, with 9 bases lying between them. CDR3 nucleotides: TGCGCCAGCAGCCAAGAGCAGGGCCGCACTGAAGCTTTCTTT. Protein sequence: CASSQEQGRTEAFF.

This clonotype has only a few counts. V usage is TRBV7-3 and J usage is TRBJ1-2; 7 bases map to TRBD1. Losses at the gene ends were 0 bases for V and 5 bases for J; bases not matched to a gene: 6. The CDR3 contains 15 residues. Germline CDR1 SGHTA, CDR2 FQGTGA. The CDR3 region has the DNA TGTGCCAGCAGCTTAACCGGGACAGCCCCTTATGGCTACACCTTC. Amino acids: CASSLTGTAPYGYTF.

The chain uses TRBV7-3 and TRBJ1-2; a weak D match, TRBD1 (5 bases). The germline V gene has CDR1 SGHTA and CDR2 FQGTGA. V was pared by 2 bases and J by 8 bases, with 9 bases between. The CDR3 has 12 residues. CDR3 protein: CASSLGGLGYTF. The DNA of the CDR3 is TGTGCCAGCAGCTTAGGGGGGTTGGGCTACACCTTC.

With respect to this clonotype: At one end, the junction sequence differs from germline, possibly due to a read error. The chain has TRBV28 and TRBJ2-3; 9 bases line up with TRBD2. Per germline, CDR1 MDHEN and CDR2 SYDVKM. This CDR3 contains 16 residues. As DNA, the CDR3 is TGTGCCAGCAGTTGGGAAGCGGGGACTAGCACAGATACGCAGTGTTTT. Its protein product is CASSWEAGTSTDTQCF.

This clonotype was detected many times. V usage is TRBV5-4 and J usage is TRBJ2-7; 7 nucleotides agree with TRBD2. The CDR3 extends over 14 amino acids. Germline lookup yields CDR1 SGHNT and CDR2 YYREEE (reference sequence). The V gene end was trimmed by 0 bases and the J gene end by 2 bases; junction bases not matched to a gene: 2. The CDR3 region has the DNA TGTGCCAGCAGCTTGGAAGCGGGACCCTACGAGCAGTACTTC. Protein product: CASSLEAGPYEQYF.